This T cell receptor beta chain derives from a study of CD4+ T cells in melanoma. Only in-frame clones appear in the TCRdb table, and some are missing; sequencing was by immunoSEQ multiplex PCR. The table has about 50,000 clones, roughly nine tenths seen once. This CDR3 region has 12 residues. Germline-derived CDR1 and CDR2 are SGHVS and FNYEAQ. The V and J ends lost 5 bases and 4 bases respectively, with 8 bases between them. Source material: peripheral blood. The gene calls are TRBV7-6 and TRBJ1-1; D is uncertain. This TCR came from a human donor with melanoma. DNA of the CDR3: TGTGCCAGCAGCACGGACTCCACTGAAGCTTTCTTT. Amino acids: CASSTDSTEAFF.